These 16 T cell receptor beta chains were sequenced from one sample in a study of graft-versus-host responses after intestinal transplantation. The repertoire was sequenced with immunoSEQ multiplex PCR; TCRdb's copy has only in-frame clones and lacks some. The table has approximately 85,000 clones, just under 95% seen once. These receptors have no identified antigens. The sequences come from unstimulated CD8+ T cells sorted from spleen or lymph node cells, collected before transplant. Source of these receptors: a human donor who was the organ donor for an intestinal transplant.

This clone has only one observation. The chain carries TRBV13 and TRBJ2-1; weak D call: TRBD1 (6 bases). Germline assignment: CDR1 PRHDT and CDR2 FYEKMQ (reference sequence). V lost 4 bases and J lost 9, with 10 bases in between. The CDR3 has 12 amino acids. The CDR3 reads CASSSTGFEQFF. The CDR3 DNA sequence: TGTGCCAGCAGCTCCACAGGGTTTGAGCAGTTCTTC.

The chain combines TRBV5-1 with TRBJ2-7; D might be TRBD2 (5 bases). The CDR3 extends over 14 amino acids. Trimming removed 1 base from V and 2 bases from J, with 10 bases in between. Germline V gene sequence: CDR1 SGHRS, CDR2 YFSETQ. DNA of the CDR3: TGCGCCAGCAGCTTGTACTCGGGGACCTACGAGCAGTACTTC. Translated, it gives CASSLYSGTYEQYF.

The V call is TRBV28, the J call TRBJ2-1; 11 nucleotides line up with TRBD2. The junction had 10 bases not matched to a gene; V was cut back by 5 bases and J by 7 bases. Germline V CDR1 and CDR2: MDHEN, SYDVKM. The CDR3 sequence is 16 residues long. The CDR3 region has the DNA TGTGCCAGCAGTCCTCTACCGGGACTAGCGGAGAATGAGCAGTTCTTC. Amino acid sequence: CASSPLPGLAENEQFF.

The chain uses TRBV10-2 and TRBJ2-1; 10 nucleotides line up with TRBD2. The germline gives CDR1 WSHSY, CDR2 SAAADI. With V trimmed by 5 bases and J by 8 bases, 6 bases remained unmatched. CDR3 length: 14 amino acids. CDR3 loop: CASSLAGVRDEQFF. In DNA form, the CDR3 reads TGCGCCAGCAGTCTAGCGGGAGTAAGGGATGAGCAGTTCTTC.

V usage is TRBV27 and J usage is TRBJ2-7; D is possibly TRBD2 (6 bases). CDR1 MNHEY and CDR2 SMNVEV come from the germline V gene (reference sequence). V lost 5 bases to trimming and J lost 3 bases, with 26 bases between them. The CDR3 is 18 amino acids. CDR3 in amino acids: CASSTKGSGREGHYEQYF. The CDR3 nucleotides are TGTGCCAGCAGTACAAAGGGTAGCGGCAGGGAAGGCCACTACGAGCAGTACTTC.

The chain combines TRBV9 with TRBJ2-1; 7 bases fit TRBD2. From germline, CDR1 is SGDLS and CDR2 YYNGEE. V was pared by 0 bases and J by 6 bases, with 6 bases of the junction left unmatched. This CDR3 spans 15 amino acids. In DNA, the CDR3 is TGTGCCAGCAGCGTAGGCGGGAGAGGGGCCAATGAGCAGTTCTTC. The encoded protein is CASSVGGRGANEQFF.

This sequence joins TRBV30 and TRBJ1-2; perhaps TRBD1 as D (6 bases). The CDR3 runs 12 residues. From germline, CDR1 is GTSNPN and CDR2 SVGIG (reference sequence). This CDR3 reads CGPPTPRGGYTF. The CDR3 bases are TGTGGCCCTCCAACTCCCAGGGGCGGCTACACCTTC.

The chain recombines TRBV6-6 with TRBJ2-2; D call uncertain. Germline values: CDR1 MNHNY, CDR2 SVGAGI (reference sequence). The CDR3 sequence is 13 residues long. Trimming removed 4 bases at V and 4 bases at J, with 7 bases between. The CDR3 DNA reads as TGTGCCAGCAGTTTACTGGTCACCGGGGAGCTGTTTTTT. Translation: CASSLLVTGELFF.

The V call is TRBV4-3, the J call TRBJ2-5; possible D gene TRBD2, 5 bases. Germline V gene data show CDR1 as LGHNA and CDR2 as YSLEER. Trimming removed 4 bases at V and 0 bases at J, with 15 bases between. The CDR3 is 16 amino acids. The CDR3 here is CASSLSTRAYQETQYF. The CDR3 DNA follows: TGCGCCAGCAGCCTCTCTACTAGGGCCTACCAAGAGACCCAGTACTTC.

The chain links TRBV10-3 to TRBJ2-2; a possible D gene is TRBD2 (5 bases). The CDR3 is 15 amino acids. V dropped 3 bases and J dropped 6 bases, with 14 bases sitting between them. CDR1 and CDR2 from the germline V gene are ENHRY and SYGVKD. The CDR3 reads CAISDSDWSAGELFF. The CDR3 DNA reads as TGTGCCATCAGTGACTCGGACTGGTCTGCCGGGGAGCTGTTTTTT.

This chain joins TRBV19 and TRBJ1-4; D is perhaps TRBD1 (6 bases). The CDR3 contains 16 residues. Trimming pared 6 bases from V and 6 bases from J, leaving 20 bases between. Per the germline V gene, CDR1 is LNHDA and CDR2 is SQIVND (reference sequence). The CDR3 protein is CASSPTAGEGDEKLFF. The CDR3 DNA reads as TGTGCCAGTAGCCCCACAGCGGGGGAGGGGGATGAAAAACTGTTTTTT.

The CDR3 DNA is TGTGCCAGCAGTGGACTAGCGGGGGGGCCGGGGACCCAGTACTTC. It yields the protein CASSGLAGGPGTQYF. The chain recombines TRBV27 with TRBJ2-5, with 15 bases identical to TRBD2. The CDR3 is 15 residues long. The V and J ends lost 5 bases and 7 bases, in that order; junction bases with no gene match: 5. Germline CDR1 and CDR2: MNHEY and SMNVEV (reference sequence).

The chain carries TRBV15 and TRBJ2-7; D is possibly TRBD2 (5 bases). Deletions cut 1 base from V and 6 bases from J, with 19 bases between. Per germline, CDR1 LNHNV and CDR2 YYDKDF (reference sequence). The CDR3 length is 16 residues. The CDR3 loop reads CATSRGGGVWLGEQYF. As DNA, the CDR3 is TGTGCCACCAGCAGAGGAGGAGGAGTTTGGTTAGGCGAGCAGTACTTC.

V usage is TRBV7-9 and J usage is TRBJ2-7; D is perhaps TRBD2 (5 bases). CDR3 length: 16 amino acids. From germline, CDR1 is SEHNR and CDR2 FQNEAQ (reference sequence). Deletions cut 5 bases from V and 1 base from J, with 18 bases between. The chain's CDR3 is CASSPLLRTDSYEQYF. The CDR3 DNA follows: TGTGCCAGCAGCCCACTCCTCCGGACTGATTCCTACGAGCAGTACTTC.

This chain connects TRBV11-2 to TRBJ2-1, with TRBD2 as a possible D gene (5 bases). CDR3 size: 14 residues. Germline V gene sequence: CDR1 SGHAT, CDR2 FQNNGV. Trimming removed 5 bases at V and 3 bases at J, with 11 bases between. The DNA for the CDR3 is TGTGCCAGCAGCCCCGGGGTGGGCTACAATGAGCAGTTCTTC. Residues: CASSPGVGYNEQFF.

J is TRBJ2-7 and V is TRBV7-6; D might be TRBD1 (6 bases). The CDR3 is 16 amino acids. The germline gives CDR1 SGHVS, CDR2 FNYEAQ. V gave up 1 base and J gave up 2 bases, with 15 bases separating them. The CDR3 loop reads CASSLDGTPLAYEQYF. The CDR3 DNA sequence: TGTGCCAGCAGCTTAGATGGGACACCATTAGCCTACGAGCAGTACTTC.